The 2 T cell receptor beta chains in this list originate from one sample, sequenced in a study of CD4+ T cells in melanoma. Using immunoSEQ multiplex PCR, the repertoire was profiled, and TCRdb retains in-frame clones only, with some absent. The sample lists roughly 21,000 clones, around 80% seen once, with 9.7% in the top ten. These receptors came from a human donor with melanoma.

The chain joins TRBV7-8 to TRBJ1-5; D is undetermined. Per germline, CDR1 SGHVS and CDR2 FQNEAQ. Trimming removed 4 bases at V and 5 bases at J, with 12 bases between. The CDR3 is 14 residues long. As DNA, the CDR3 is TGTGCCAGCAGCTCCGACGGTGGTTATCAGCCCCAGCATTTT. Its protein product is CASSSDGGYQPQHF.

The CDR3 DNA reads as TGTGCCAGCAGTGTCAATAATGAGCAGTTCTTC. This gives the protein CASSVNNEQFF. The genes are TRBV2 and TRBJ2-1; D ambiguous. CDR3 length: 11 residues. From germline, CDR1 is SNHLY and CDR2 FYNNEI. The V and J ends lost 4 bases and 7 bases respectively, with 5 bases between them.